The rows below give T cell receptor beta chains drawn from one sample of a study of regulatory T cells in long-lasting Graves disease. Each CDR3 protein gets one entry after TCRdb re-called the multiplex PCR reads with MiXCR. The sample carries more than 300,000 distinct CDR3 sequences, about 17% recorded once. The same specimen was also included in a second study, on T cells in Graves' hyperthyroidism and ophthalmopathy.

This specimen was peripheral blood mononuclear cells (PBMCs), taken at new diagnosis, from a patient treated with antithyroid drugs. Receptors were obtained from a woman aged 18-35 years with Graves disease. CDR3s include the opening cysteine and the closing phenylalanine or tryptophan. The D gene is left open where the match is weak. Size is omitted from some rows. Given values are once, few, many or a class for expanded clones.

cdr3_length,d_call,v_call,clone_size,j_call,cdr3_aa,cdr3_nt
14,-,TRBV20-1,many,TRBJ2-1,CSARGDRGSNEQFF,TGCAGTGCTAGAGGGGACCGGGGTTCCAATGAGCAGTTCTTC
17,-,TRBV7-9,few,TRBJ2-1,CASSPRVSQDSYNEQFF,TGTGCCAGCAGCCCTCGGGTGTCTCAGGACTCCTACAATGAGCAGTTCTTC
15,-,TRBV5-1,-,TRBJ1-1,CASSLSTGVRTEAFF,TGCGCCAGCAGCTTGTCGACGGGAGTAAGGACTGAAGCTTTCTTT
16,-,TRBV11-2,once,TRBJ1-6,CASSLPRLRNNSPLHF,TGTGCCAGCAGCTTGCCGCGACTTCGTAATAATTCACCCCTCCACTTT
18,-,TRBV5-8,many,TRBJ2-5,CASSGGWSGRLAVETQYF,TGTGCCAGCAGCGGGGGGTGGAGCGGAAGGCTAGCTGTGGAGACCCAGTACTTC
15,-,TRBV15,few,TRBJ1-6,CATSRDRVQNSPLHF,TGTGCCACCAGCAGAGATCGGGTACAGAATTCACCCCTCCACTTT
19,TRBD2,TRBV11-1,many,TRBJ2-5,CASSTGTSGSKVYQETQYF,TGTGCCAGCAGCACCGGGACTAGCGGATCAAAAGTCTACCAAGAGACCCAGTACTTC
14,-,TRBV10-2,few,TRBJ2-7,CASSEGSDPYEQYF,TGCGCCAGCAGTGAGGGCTCAGACCCCTACGAGCAGTACTTC
17,TRBD1,TRBV9,-,TRBJ1-1,CASSDNPGGWMNTEAFF,TGTGCCAGCAGCGACAACCCAGGGGGGTGGATGAACACTGAAGCTTTCTTT
14,TRBD2,TRBV5-1,many,TRBJ2-5,CASVMTSGGETQYF,TGCGCCAGCGTCATGACTAGCGGGGGGGAGACCCAGTACTTC
14,-,TRBV11-2,many,TRBJ2-5,CASSSHRGGKTQYF,TGTGCCAGCAGCTCCCACCGGGGCGGTAAGACCCAGTACTTC
16,TRBD2,TRBV10-1,-,TRBJ2-3,CASSDIAGVTPDTQYF,TGCGCCAGCAGTGACATAGCGGGAGTAACGCCAGATACGCAGTATTTT
16,TRBD2,TRBV18,few,TRBJ2-5,CASSPPSLAGVETQYF,TGTGCCAGCTCACCACCGAGCCTAGCGGGAGTGGAGACCCAGTACTTC
13,TRBD2,TRBV2,many,TRBJ2-1,CASSAREGNEQFF,TGTGCCAGCAGTGCCCGGGAGGGCAATGAGCAGTTCTTC
15,-,TRBV6-4,-,TRBJ2-3,CASSADAEPTDTQYF,TGTGCCAGCAGTGCAGATGCAGAACCTACAGATACGCAGTATTTT
13,-,TRBV15,-,TRBJ2-7,CATSRGAEYEQYF,TGTGCCACCAGCAGAGGGGCCGAATACGAGCAGTACTTC
16,TRBD1,TRBV4-1,-,TRBJ1-1,CASSLNLGQRNTEAFF,TGCGCCAGCAGCCTCAATTTGGGACAGAGGAACACTGAAGCTTTCTTT
13,TRBD1,TRBV11-3,many,TRBJ1-1,CASSVDREDEAFF,TGTGCCAGCAGCGTAGACAGGGAGGATGAAGCTTTCTTT
15,TRBD1,TRBV5-5,-,TRBJ2-7,CASSPRQGHSYEQYF,TGTGCCAGCAGCCCCCGACAGGGGCACTCCTACGAGCAGTACTTC
17,-,TRBV6-7,many,TRBJ1-5,CASKSGGKDISNQPQHF,TGTGCCAGCAAGTCGGGAGGGAAGGACATCTCGAATCAGCCCCAGCATTTT
12,-,TRBV20-1,-,TRBJ1-2,CSAVAGDYGYTF,TGCAGTGCCGTTGCAGGGGATTATGGCTACACCTTC
19,TRBD2,TRBV30,few,TRBJ2-7,CAWSPRATSGRQRNYEQYF,TGTGCCTGGAGCCCACGGGCGACTAGCGGGAGGCAACGTAACTACGAGCAGTACTTC
16,TRBD2,TRBV20-1,many,TRBJ2-1,CSARGLAGGPGNEQFF,TGCAGTGCTAGGGGGTTAGCGGGAGGGCCCGGCAATGAGCAGTTCTTC
12,-,TRBV9,many,TRBJ2-3,CASSPESSTQYF,TGTGCCAGCAGTCCCGAGTCCAGTACGCAGTATTTT
15,-,TRBV11-2,many,TRBJ2-1,CASSSGRLVGNEQFF,TGTGCCAGCAGCTCTGGACGGCTGGTGGGCAATGAGCAGTTCTTC
15,TRBD1,TRBV20-1,many,TRBJ2-5,CSASSTRQGKETQYF,TGCAGTGCTAGCTCTACTCGACAGGGTAAAGAGACCCAGTACTTC
16,TRBD2,TRBV15,-,TRBJ2-2,CATTNGGRAGAGELFF,TGTGCCACCACCAACGGGGGGAGGGCGGGGGCCGGGGAGCTGTTTTTT
14,-,TRBV10-3,many,TRBJ1-1,CAITQGQVNTEAFF,TGTGCCATCACGCAGGGCCAAGTGAACACTGAAGCTTTCTTT
16,-,TRBV10-3,many,TRBJ1-1,CAIGPLERSGDTEAFF,TGTGCCATCGGGCCGCTTGAACGCAGCGGGGACACTGAAGCTTTCTTT
16,-,TRBV12-3/TRBV12-4,few,TRBJ1-6,CASSPTDRFYNSPLHF,TGTGCCAGCAGTCCAACCGACCGATTTTATAATTCACCCCTCCACTTT
14,-,TRBV27,many,TRBJ2-2,CASSLRGLPGELFF,TGTGCCAGCAGTTTACGGGGATTGCCCGGGGAGCTGTTTTTT
14,-,TRBV18,many,TRBJ1-6,CASSEISYNSPLHF,TGTGCCAGCTCGGAAATCTCCTATAATTCACCCCTCCACTTT
13,-,TRBV28,many,TRBJ2-7,CASSRGGYYEQYF,TGTGCCAGCAGTCGTGGGGGGTACTACGAGCAGTACTTC